These T cell receptor beta chains were read from a single sample in a study of beta chain features in type 1 diabetes. Assay: immunoSEQ multiplex PCR; the TCRdb copy retains only in-frame clones and omits some. The sample includes 130,000 to 150,000 clones, around an eighth of them seen just once. The sequencing sample was made of central memory CD4+ T cells from blood. The receptor source for this set is a man aged 18 to 30 with type 1 diabetes. Both conserved end residues are part of each CDR3. A D gene is named only where the DNA matches it firmly. Not all rows give a size; the values are once, few, many and, for expanded clones, a class.

NA TRBJ2-1 TRBV9 many CASSVGTPLYNEQFF TGTGCCAGCAGCGTAGGGACACCCCTTTACAATGAGCAGTTCTTC
NA TRBJ2-4 TRBV5-6 NA CASSLAGAIAKNIQYF TGTGCCAGCAGCTTGGCAGGGGCAATAGCCAAAAACATTCAGTACTTC
NA TRBJ1-2 TRBV7-2 many CASSLDGLGYTF TGTGCCAGCAGCTTAGACGGCCTCGGCTACACCTTC
NA TRBJ1-2 TRBV11-1 few CASSSDLSYGYTF TGTGCCAGCAGCTCCGACCTGAGCTATGGCTACACCTTC
TRBD2 TRBJ2-3 TRBV6-5 few CASSSRGGSTDTQYF TGTGCCAGCAGTTCCCGGGGGGGGAGCACAGATACGCAGTATTTT
TRBD1 TRBJ1-1 TRBV18 few CASSSNRGLMNTEAFF TGTGCCAGCTCATCGAACAGGGGGCTAATGAACACTGAAGCTTTCTTT
NA TRBJ1-1 TRBV4-2 many CASSFARGDFGNTEAFF TGTGCCAGCAGCTTCGCTCGGGGGGATTTTGGGAACACTGAAGCTTTCTTT
NA TRBJ2-5 TRBV19 NA CASNSETQYF TGTGCCAGTAATTCGGAGACCCAGTACTTC
NA TRBJ2-1 TRBV14 many CASSQAGPANEQFF TGTGCCAGCAGCCAAGCGGGGCCCGCGAATGAGCAGTTCTTC
NA TRBJ2-6 TRBV5-6 few CASSAGANVLTF TGTGCCAGCTCTGCTGGGGCCAACGTCCTGACTTTC
NA TRBJ2-3 TRBV5-1 few CASSPTGQDTDTQYF TGCGCCAGCAGCCCAACGGGACAAGACACAGATACGCAGTATTTT
TRBD1 TRBJ1-4 TRBV6-1 NA CASSGTGAGEKLFF TGTGCCAGCAGTGGAACAGGGGCTGGGGAAAAACTGTTTTTT
NA TRBJ2-1 TRBV6-1 NA CASSEFRRLTYNEQFF TGTGCCAGCAGTGAATTCCGACGCCTAACTTACAATGAGCAGTTCTTC
TRBD1 TRBJ1-2 TRBV29-1 few CSVEGTGRLYGYTF TGCAGCGTTGAGGGGACAGGGAGGCTGTATGGCTACACCTTC
NA TRBJ2-5 TRBV30 NA CAWSDTRGETQYF TGTGCCTGGAGTGATACCCGCGGGGAGACCCAGTACTTC
NA TRBJ2-2 TRBV9 NA CASSAAGANTGELFF TGTGCCAGCAGCGCCGCGGGCGCGAACACCGGGGAGCTGTTTTTT
NA TRBJ2-7 TRBV29-1 many CSALQGGGREQYF TGCAGCGCTCTACAGGGAGGGGGTCGCGAGCAGTACTTC
NA TRBJ2-7 TRBV7-9 NA CASSPQGLGYEQYF TGTGCCAGCAGCCCTCAGGGGTTGGGCTACGAGCAGTACTTC
TRBD1 TRBJ1-2 TRBV5-5 few CASSFGGQGNYGYTF TGTGCCAGCAGCTTTGGGGGACAGGGTAACTATGGCTACACCTTC
NA TRBJ2-7 TRBV28 NA CASSLSLMGGYEQYF TGTGCCAGCAGTTTATCCCTAATGGGAGGATACGAGCAGTACTTC
NA TRBJ2-1 TRBV27 NA CASSNRGLATNEQFF TGTGCCAGCAGTAATCGGGGCCTAGCGACCAATGAGCAGTTCTTC
NA TRBJ1-2 TRBV30 few CAWSPSRAANYGYTF TGTGCCTGGAGTCCCTCGCGAGCCGCTAACTATGGCTACACCTTC
NA TRBJ2-3 TRBV18 NA CASSPPGLSTDTQYF TGTGCCAGCTCACCCCCAGGACTGAGCACAGATACGCAGTATTTT
NA TRBJ2-2 TRBV5-4 few CASSLDSTGELFF TGTGCCAGCAGCTTGGACTCCACCGGGGAGCTGTTTTTT
NA TRBJ2-7 TRBV5-1 few CASRRAAASYEQYF TGCGCCAGCAGGAGGGCGGCGGCCTCCTACGAGCAGTACTTC
NA TRBJ1-1 TRBV7-2 few CASSLFRLEAFF TGTGCCAGCAGCTTATTCCGTTTAGAAGCTTTCTTT
NA TRBJ1-4 TRBV7-9 few CAIGAAGTSEKLFF TGTGCCATCGGGGCGGCAGGGACTTCCGAAAAACTGTTTTTT
NA TRBJ1-5 TRBV6-6 few CASLLGIDQPQHF TGTGCCTCCCTACTTGGTATAGATCAGCCCCAGCATTTT
NA TRBJ2-3 TRBV5-6 NA CASSLAPDTETDTQYF TGTGCCAGCAGCTTGGCCCCGGACACCGAGACAGATACGCAGTATTTT
TRBD1 TRBJ2-7 TRBV6-6 NA CASIRGTGSYEQYF TGTGCCAGCATTCGAGGGACAGGGTCCTACGAGCAGTACTTC
NA TRBJ2-5 TRBV5-4 NA CASSSWTEEETQYF TGTGCCAGCAGCTCATGGACAGAAGAAGAGACCCAGTACTTC
NA TRBJ1-2 TRBV15 few CATSRDGTARGYTF TGTGCCACCAGCAGAGATGGGACGGCAAGAGGCTACACCTTC
NA TRBJ2-7 TRBV10-3 NA CAISEDGPVYEQYF TGTGCCATCAGTGAAGACGGCCCGGTGTACGAGCAGTACTTC
NA TRBJ2-2 TRBV9 NA CASSVEWALMGGELFF TGTGCCAGCAGCGTAGAATGGGCCCTGATGGGCGGGGAGCTGTTTTTT
TRBD1 TRBJ1-2 TRBV5-1 few CASSLTGQGPMDGYTF TGCGCCAGCAGCTTGACGGGACAGGGGCCGATGGACGGCTACACCTTC